The sequence of this TCR beta chain was determined in a study of T cell repertoires in ileal Crohn's disease. Time point given: neoterminal ileum biopsy at postoperative endoscopy, about 6 months after surgery. Some clones are missing from TCRdb's copy, which holds only in-frame ones; the method was immunoSEQ multiplex PCR. The data show about 5,300 clones, about four fifths seen once. Study-wide results and limits: Endoscopy was done a median approximately 7.4 months after surgery.

CDR1 is KGHSH and CDR2 is LQKENI in the germline V gene. This CDR3 comprises 15 residues. The J segment lost 8 bases and the V segment lost 6 bases, leaving 8 bases of the junction unmatched. As regards this clone: Its antigen is not identified.

The clonotype comes from an adult with Crohn's disease. The chain has TRBV18 and TRBJ2-1; 12 bases fit TRBD2. The sample consisted of ileal tissue. As DNA, the CDR3 is TGTGCCAGCTCCCGAACTAGCGGGGGGACCCATGAGCAGTTCTTC. Encoded protein: CASSRTSGGTHEQFF.